A single sample is the source of the 18 T cell receptor beta chains below, sequenced in a study of T cells in Graves' hyperthyroidism and ophthalmopathy (dated by TCRdb to about 2019). The library was obtained by multiplex PCR. Sequenced using an Illumina HiSeq 2000. Amplification of TCR beta CDR3 regions was carried out from RNA transcripts. The TCR CDR3 was subjected to a first round of RT-PCR using the HTBI primer set and the Qiagen OneStep RT-PCR kit. TCRdb ran its own pipeline on the public reads, namely fastp trimming at Q25 and MiXCR clone calling, and kept in-frame beta chains. Every distinct CDR3 protein forms one entry, paired with its most common genes and DNA. This sample is represented by roughly 420,000 distinct CDR3 sequences; 15% to 18% of them were singletons. The ten biggest clones cover about 7.7% of the sample. Sequencing was carried out using blood. The receptor set was obtained from a woman aged 18-29 years with Graves' hyperthyroidism.

Ten or more counts support this clonotype. The V and J genes are TRBV10-3 and TRBJ2-7; TRBD2 aligns across 13 bases. Germline-derived CDR1 and CDR2 are ENHRY and SYGVKD. This CDR3 region has 17 residues. V gave up 6 bases and J gave up 0 bases; unmatched junction bases: 8. For the CDR3, the DNA is TGTGCCATCAGACCCAGTGGGACTAGCGGGGTCTCCTACGAGCAGTACTTC. This encodes CAIRPSGTSGVSYEQYF.

This clonotype appeared many times. This chain links TRBV14 with TRBJ1-2, with TRBD1 identical over 7 bases. The CDR3 sequence is 13 residues long. The junction had 0 bases not matched to a gene; V was cut back by 1 base and J by 4 bases. The germline gives CDR1 SGHDN, CDR2 FVKESK. CDR3 amino acids: CASSQAGGYGYTF. The CDR3 nucleotides read TGTGCCAGCAGCCAAGCAGGGGGCTATGGCTACACCTTC. Together with reference TRBV14 and TRBJ1-2, the CDR3 gives the full variable domain: EAGVTQFPSHSVIEKGQTVTLRCDPISGHDNLYWYRRVMGKEIKFLLHFVKESKQDESGMPNNRFLAERTGGTYSTLKVQPAELEDSGVYFCASSQAGGYGYTFGSGTRLTVV.

This clonotype has a count of ten or more. The chain combines TRBV7-9 with TRBJ2-1, with TRBD1 matching 9 bases. In germline, CDR1 is SEHNR, CDR2 FQNEAQ (reference sequence). V trimming: 5 bases; J trimming: 4 bases; junction bases outside the gene matches: 9. The CDR3 is 16 amino acids. CDR3 protein: CASSPTGGKGYNEQFF. DNA for the CDR3: TGTGCCAGCAGCCCGACAGGGGGAAAAGGGTACAATGAGCAGTTCTTC. Based on the CDR3 plus reference TRBV7-9 and TRBJ2-1, the full variable domain is DTGVSQNPRHKITKRGQNVTFRCDPISEHNRLYWYRQTLGQGPEFLTYFQNEAQLEKSRLLSDRFSAERPKGSFSTLEIQRTEQGDSAMYLCASSPTGGKGYNEQFFGPGTRLTVL.

There are a few counts of this clonotype. A much bigger clone sits one base away, suggesting this may be a read error. This sequence joins TRBV28 and TRBJ2-1, with a weak D call TRBD1 (6 bases). This CDR3 has 15 residues. V was trimmed by 8 bases and J by 4 bases, leaving 18 bases between them. Germline CDR1 is MDHEN and CDR2 is SYDVKM. CDR3 loop: CASGPPLDRYNEQFF. The DNA for the CDR3 is TGTGCCAGCGGTCCCCCCCTGGACAGATACAATGAGCAGTTCTTC.

V usage is TRBV27 and J usage is TRBJ2-5; a possible D gene is TRBD1 (5 bases). The germline V gene encodes CDR1 MNHEY and CDR2 SMNVEV (reference sequence). CDR3 size: 15 residues. V gave up 0 bases and J gave up 3 bases, with 11 bases separating them. The chain's CDR3 is CASSLSGAEEETQYF. Written as DNA, the CDR3 is TGTGCCAGCAGTTTATCTGGGGCAGAGGAAGAGACCCAGTACTTC.

The V gene is TRBV11-2, the J gene TRBJ2-5, with TRBD1 matching over 7 bases. In germline, CDR1 is SGHAT, CDR2 FQNNGV. The V segment lost 2 bases and the J segment 5 bases; nucleotides outside the gene matches: 5. The length of the CDR3 is 14 residues. The CDR3 nucleotides read TGTGCCAGCAGCTTACAGACAGGGTTGGAGACCCAGTACTTC. Amino acid sequence: CASSLQTGLETQYF.

This clonotype has a count of ten or more. V is TRBV3-1 and J is TRBJ2-7; D unresolved. In germline, CDR1 is LGHDT, CDR2 YNNKEL (reference sequence). The CDR3 spans 16 residues. The V and J ends lost 1 base and 2 bases respectively, with 15 bases between them. CDR3 nucleotides: TGTGCCAGCAGCCAAGGAATGAGGCAGCCTGCCTACGAGCAGTACTTC. Translated, it gives CASSQGMRQPAYEQYF.

This clonotype was found once. This may be a read error, as it is one base from a much larger clone. This chain joins TRBV9 and TRBJ2-2; no firm D call. Germline-derived CDR1 and CDR2 are SGDLS and YYNGEE. CDR3 size: 16 residues. DNA for the CDR3: TGTGCCAGCAGCGTAAGTTCCTACCCGAACACCAGGGAGCTGTTTTTT. It codes for CASSVSSYPNTRELFF.

This clonotype was seen ten or more times. CDR3 coding DNA: TGCGCCAGCAGCCAGGCCTGGACGGCTAATTCCTACGAGCAGTACTTC. Translated: CASSQAWTANSYEQYF. The chain uses TRBV4-1 and TRBJ2-7; no clear D gene. CDR1 is MGHRA, CDR2 YSYEKL, per germline. This CDR3 region has 16 residues. V was pared by 3 bases and J by 1 base, with 16 bases between.

This clonotype was seen at least ten times. The chain combines TRBV11-2 with TRBJ2-1; the D gene is possibly TRBD2 (5 bases). V was cut by 5 bases and J by 13 bases, with 18 bases left in between. The germline V gene has CDR1 SGHAT and CDR2 FQNNGV. This CDR3 has 13 amino acids. This chain's CDR3 is CASSPRAGGLQFF. Here the CDR3 DNA reads TGTGCCAGCAGCCCCCGGGCCGGAGGACTCCAGTTCTTC. Full variable domain (rest looked up from reference TRBV11-2 and TRBJ2-1): EAGVAQSPRYKIIEKRQSVAFWCNPISGHATLYWYQQILGQGPKLLIQFQNNGVVDDSQLPKDRFSAERLKGVDSTLKIQPAKLEDSAVYLCASSPRAGGLQFFGPGTRLTVL.

This clonotype has ten or more counts. The chain is built from TRBV7-3 and TRBJ1-1; 7 nucleotides match TRBD1. The CDR3 sequence is 13 residues long. CDR1 SGHTA and CDR2 FQGTGA come from the germline V gene. The junction had 3 bases not matched to a gene; V was cut back by 5 bases and J by 3 bases. The CDR3 region is CASSTQGDTEAFF. CDR3 DNA sequence: TGTGCCAGCAGCACGCAGGGGGACACTGAAGCTTTCTTT.

This clonotype has a handful of counts. The V call is TRBV9, the J call TRBJ1-4; 9 bases align to TRBD1. In germline, CDR1 is SGDLS, CDR2 YYNGEE. The CDR3 has 19 residues. V lost 0 bases, J lost 8 bases, and 17 bases stayed unmatched. In nucleotides, the CDR3 is TGTGCCAGCAGCGTAGGCCCGGACAGGGGAACACACGCGTTCGAAAAACTGTTTTTT. Amino acids: CASSVGPDRGTHAFEKLFF.

This clonotype was seen more than once but under ten times. This chain uses TRBV9 with TRBJ1-5; D possibly corresponds to TRBD1 (5 bases). V dropped 2 bases and J dropped 0 bases, with 9 bases sitting between them. The CDR3 contains 15 residues. Germline V lookup: CDR1 SGDLS, CDR2 YYNGEE. Written as DNA, the CDR3 is TGTGCCAGCAGCGTCTCAGGGAATAGCAATCAGCCCCAGCATTTT. Its translation is CASSVSGNSNQPQHF. Using reference TRBV9 and TRBJ1-5 for the parts outside the CDR3, the full variable domain is DSGVTQTPKHLITATGQRVTLRCSPRSGDLSVYWYQQSLDQGLQFLIQYYNGEERAKGNILERFSAQQFPDLHSELNLSSLELGDSALYFCASSVSGNSNQPQHFGDGTRLSIL.

There are many counts of this clonotype. The chain recombines TRBV15 with TRBJ2-3; the match to TRBD1 covers 8 bases. J lost 0 bases, V lost 2 bases, and 10 bases had no gene match. The CDR3 covers 18 residues. Germline V CDR1 and CDR2: LNHNV, YYDKDF (reference sequence). The CDR3 nucleotides read TGTGCCACCAGCAGATCTATGAGACAGGGGACTAGCACAGATACGCAGTATTTT. Its protein product is CATSRSMRQGTSTDTQYF.

This clonotype was found many times. The chain joins TRBV5-1 to TRBJ1-2; D perhaps matches TRBD1 (5 bases). The CDR3 sequence is 14 residues long. V was clipped by 3 bases and J by 0 bases, with 9 bases between them. CDR1 is SGHRS and CDR2 is YFSETQ in the germline V gene. The CDR3 coding sequence is TGCGCCAGCAGCTATGACAGTGCTAACTATGGCTACACCTTC. Translation: CASSYDSANYGYTF.

The V and J genes are TRBV4-1 and TRBJ2-7; D is possibly TRBD2 (6 bases). The germline gives CDR1 MGHRA, CDR2 YSYEKL. Trimming removed 4 bases at V and 5 bases at J, with 18 bases between. This CDR3 spans 15 amino acids. CDR3 sequence (DNA): TGCGCCAGCAGCCCGATGTGGCAGGGAGGCGACGAGCAGTACTTC. Its protein is CASSPMWQGGDEQYF.

This clonotype showed up many times. The J gene is TRBJ2-7, the V gene TRBV20-1; 7 bases fit TRBD2. Germline CDR1 DFQATT, CDR2 SNEGSKA (reference sequence). The junction had 9 bases not matched to a gene; V was cut back by 6 bases and J by 4 bases. CDR3 length equals 13 residues. CDR3 residues: CSAAGGSTYEQYF. The CDR3 nucleotides read TGCAGTGCCGCGGGCGGGAGTACGTACGAGCAGTACTTC.

This clonotype has more than one count but fewer than ten. The chain couples TRBV20-1 to TRBJ2-3; D assignment may be TRBD1 or TRBD2 (5 bases each). The germline gives CDR1 DFQATT, CDR2 SNEGSKA (reference sequence). V was trimmed by 6 bases and J by 0 bases, leaving 13 bases between them. The CDR3 has 14 amino acids. The chain's CDR3 is CSAVGASSTDTQYF. The CDR3 coding sequence is TGCAGTGCGGTCGGGGCCTCTAGCACAGATACGCAGTATTTT.